The 21 T cell receptor beta chains presented below share a single source sample, sequenced in a study of CD8+ T cells in alopecia areata. Treatment indicated: oral pan-JAK inhibitor, 5-10 mg twice daily. Investigators isolated RNA and reverse transcribed it into cDNA to act as the sequencing template. Clones were sequenced by immunoSEQ multiplex PCR, and TCRdb holds only the in-frame ones, with some missing. The table includes about 180,000 clones, 58% detected once. Sequenced here: CD4+ T cells sorted from blood, sampled at week 56, from a patient treated with tofacitinib. These receptors were taken from a human donor with alopecia areata.

The chain joins TRBV6-5 to TRBJ2-5, with a possible D match to TRBD2 (5 bases). Looked up from germline, CDR1 is MNHEY and CDR2 is SVGAGI. The CDR3 totals 16 residues. Trimming took 0 bases from V and 4 from J, leaving 15 bases between them. CDR3 loop: CASSYSAVVTRETQYF. For the CDR3, the DNA is TGTGCCAGCAGTTACTCCGCCGTCGTAACTAGAGAGACCCAGTACTTC.

This clone was picked up a small number of times. This chain joins TRBV7-2 and TRBJ2-7; D unresolved. The CDR3 consists of 11 residues. Germline V gene data show CDR1 as SGHTA and CDR2 as FQGNSA. V was pared by 5 bases and J by 7 bases, with 9 bases between. This CDR3 reads CASSPSLEQYF. Here the CDR3 DNA reads TGTGCCAGCAGCCCCTCGCTAGAGCAGTACTTC.

J is TRBJ2-5 and V is TRBV18, with TRBD1 identical over 7 bases. Germline values: CDR1 KGHSH, CDR2 LQKENI. Trimming at V came to 5 bases and at J to 1 base, leaving 7 bases not matched to a gene. The CDR3 is made up of 15 amino acids. The CDR3 loop is CASSSGTGAQETQYF. CDR3 coding DNA: TGTGCCAGCTCATCAGGAACAGGGGCCCAAGAGACCCAGTACTTC.

This clone appeared once. This chain joins TRBV18 and TRBJ2-6; 7 positions agree with TRBD1. V was clipped by 1 base and J by 0 bases; unmatched bases: 0. The CDR3 is made up of 16 amino acids. Germline V gene sequence: CDR1 KGHSH, CDR2 LQKENI. The CDR3 region is CASSPQGASGANVLTF. The CDR3 DNA is TGTGCCAGCTCACCACAGGGGGCCTCTGGGGCCAACGTCCTGACTTTC.

This clone was detected only a few times. The chain couples TRBV5-1 to TRBJ2-4; 13 bases are a match to TRBD2. The V gene end was trimmed by 4 bases and the J gene end by 9 bases; junction bases not matched to a gene: 7. CDR1 is SGHRS, CDR2 YFSETQ, per germline. This CDR3 has 15 residues. As DNA, the CDR3 is TGCGCCAGCAGCCTGGAGACTAGCGGGGGGAGCATTCAGTACTTC. Its translation is CASSLETSGGSIQYF.

This clone was counted only a few times. The gene calls are TRBV5-1 and TRBJ2-3; the D is unclear. V lost 4 bases and J 0 bases, leaving 9 bases between the germline ends. The CDR3 sequence is 14 residues long. Germline loops: CDR1 SGHRS, CDR2 YFSETQ. The chain's CDR3 is CASSPFTSTDTQYF. CDR3 coding DNA: TGCGCCAGCAGCCCGTTCACTAGCACAGATACGCAGTATTTT.

This rearrangement joins TRBV5-8 to TRBJ2-2; possibly TRBD1 or TRBD2 for D (6 bases each). Germline V CDR1 and CDR2: SGHTS, YDEGEE. Trimming took off 5 bases at V and 4 bases at J, with 15 bases between the two ends. The CDR3 consists of 15 residues. This CDR3 reads CASRLSGGPTGELFF. CDR3 nucleotides: TGTGCCAGCAGGTTGAGTGGGGGGCCCACCGGGGAGCTGTTTTTT.

The J gene is TRBJ1-5, the V gene TRBV19, with 8 positions matching TRBD1. CDR3 length: 14 residues. V lost 8 bases, J lost 6 bases, and 9 bases stayed unmatched. Germline CDR1 and CDR2: LNHDA and SQIVND (reference sequence). DNA of the CDR3: TGTGCCAGTTGGGACAGGTTCCGAGGTCAGCCCCAGCATTTT. Residues: CASWDRFRGQPQHF.

For the CDR3, the DNA is TGTGCCAGCTCACCACCGGGACAGGGCTTAGACATTCAGTACTTC. Protein sequence: CASSPPGQGLDIQYF. The chain employs TRBV18 and TRBJ2-4; 9 bases are a match to TRBD1. V was pared by 0 bases and J by 8 bases, with 5 bases of the junction left unmatched. Germline-derived CDR1 and CDR2 are KGHSH and LQKENI. The CDR3 extends over 15 amino acids.

The V gene is TRBV30, the J gene TRBJ2-1; no clear D. CDR3 size: 11 residues. V shed 0 bases and J shed 8 bases, with 5 bases lying between them. CDR1 GTSNPN and CDR2 SVGIG come from the germline V gene (reference sequence). Here the CDR3 reads CAWSVLDEQFF. The CDR3 DNA reads TGTGCCTGGAGTGTTCTGGATGAGCAGTTCTTC. Full variable domain (missing parts from reference TRBV30 and TRBJ2-1): SQTIHQWPATLVQPVGSPLSLECTVEGTSNPNLYWYRQAAGRGLQLLFYSVGIGQISSEVPQNLSASRPQDRQFILSSKKLLLSDSGFYLCAWSVLDEQFFGPGTRLTVL.

This chain uses TRBV12-5 with TRBJ2-4, with no clear D. CDR3 length: 14 residues. Germline assignment: CDR1 LGHNT and CDR2 FRNRAP. V was shortened by 1 base and J by 7 bases, with 11 bases between the two germline ends. In nucleotides, the CDR3 is TGTGCTAGTGGTTTGGGGGGTCATCAGAACATTCAGTACTTC. It is translated as CASGLGGHQNIQYF.

The chain is built from TRBV4-1 and TRBJ2-7; D unclear. There are 17 residues in the CDR3. Germline V gene lookup returns CDR1 MGHRA and CDR2 YSYEKL. V gave up 0 bases and J gave up 0 bases, with 15 bases separating them. CDR3 loop: CASSQETMLTSSYEQYF. The CDR3 DNA is TGCGCCAGCAGCCAAGAGACGATGCTTACCTCCTCCTACGAGCAGTACTTC.

The chain carries TRBV9 and TRBJ1-1, with a tentative D call TRBD1 (5 bases). The CDR3 runs to 15 residues. The V end lost 4 bases, the J end lost 5 bases, and 18 bases lay between the germline ends. The germline V gene encodes CDR1 SGDLS and CDR2 YYNGEE. The CDR3 nucleotides read TGTGCCAGCAGCTCCGGGGGAAGCCTGGGGACTGAAGCTTTCTTT. Encoded protein: CASSSGGSLGTEAFF.

This chain links TRBV5-1 with TRBJ2-1, with 7 bases lining up with TRBD1. Germline lookup yields CDR1 SGHRS and CDR2 YFSETQ. J lost 0 bases, V lost 3 bases, and 15 bases had no gene match. The CDR3 consists of 19 residues. The DNA of the CDR3 is TGCGCCAGCAGCTCTCCGACAGGGTTCCGCCCGAGCTCCTACAATGAGCAGTTCTTC. It encodes CASSSPTGFRPSSYNEQFF.

V is TRBV29-1 and J is TRBJ1-1; D gene uncertain. Germline V gene sequence: CDR1 SQVTM, CDR2 ANQGSEA. Trimming pared 8 bases from V and 5 bases from J, leaving 18 bases between. The CDR3 contains 13 residues. The CDR3 is CSSSGRLGTEAFF. CDR3 nucleotide sequence: TGCAGCTCGAGCGGGAGGCTGGGGACTGAAGCTTTCTTT.

CDR3 in amino acids: CSVLGQANEKLFF. CDR3 sequence (DNA): TGCAGCGTCCTGGGACAGGCTAATGAAAAACTGTTTTTT. The chain is built from TRBV29-1 and TRBJ1-4; TRBD1 agrees at 8 bases. Germline assignment: CDR1 SQVTM and CDR2 ANQGSEA. The CDR3 sequence is 13 residues long. The ends lost 6 bases at V and 3 bases at J; junction bases unmatched: 3.

This clone was counted between two and nine times. The rearrangement joins TRBV29-1 to TRBJ1-4; D is unclear. The germline V gene encodes CDR1 SQVTM and CDR2 ANQGSEA. The CDR3 contains 12 residues. Between the trimmed V and J ends, which lost 7 bases and 7 bases, there was a span of 13 bases. The CDR3 nucleotides read TGCAGCGCAAGGACGGGTGGTGAAAAACTGTTTTTT. It yields the protein CSARTGGEKLFF.

This clone was counted a few times. The chain carries TRBV30 and TRBJ1-2; D gene ambiguous. This CDR3 is 14 amino acids long. The V gene lost 2 bases and the J gene lost 9 bases, with 19 bases spanning the gap. CDR1 GTSNPN and CDR2 SVGIG come from the germline V gene (reference sequence). As DNA, the CDR3 is TGTGCCTGGAGTATAACGGACCAGGCCTCTCGCTACACCTTC. Encoded protein: CAWSITDQASRYTF. The full variable domain, completed using reference TRBV30 and TRBJ1-2, is SQTIHQWPATLVQPVGSPLSLECTVEGTSNPNLYWYRQAAGRGLQLLFYSVGIGQISSEVPQNLSASRPQDRQFILSSKKLLLSDSGFYLCAWSITDQASRYTFGSGTRLTVV.

This chain links TRBV9 with TRBJ2-5; 7 nucleotides align to TRBD2. CDR1 is SGDLS and CDR2 is YYNGEE in the germline V gene. The CDR3 is made up of 16 amino acids. J gave up 1 base and V 0 bases, and 6 bases lay outside the gene matches. This chain's CDR3 is CASSVEAGRPQETQYF. The DNA of the CDR3 is TGTGCCAGCAGCGTAGAAGCGGGACGGCCCCAAGAGACCCAGTACTTC.

The J gene is TRBJ1-2, the V gene TRBV7-9; the D is unclear. Germline lookup yields CDR1 SEHNR and CDR2 FQNEAQ (reference sequence). With 4 bases removed from V and 0 bases from J, the gap between germline ends came to 0 bases. The CDR3 covers 11 residues. The CDR3 DNA reads as TGTGCCAGCAGCTCTAACTATGGCTACACCTTC. Encoded protein: CASSSNYGYTF.

A word on this clone: This specimen includes other DNA sequences encoding the same CDR3. The rearrangement joins TRBV30 to TRBJ2-1, with D hard to call. CDR3 length equals 13 residues. Germline V gene data show CDR1 as GTSNPN and CDR2 as SVGIG (reference sequence). The ends were cut back, 2 bases at V and 0 bases at J, with 5 bases in the middle. The CDR3 DNA sequence: TGTGCCTGGAGTAGGAGCTCCTACAATGAGCAGTTCTTC. It codes for CAWSRSSYNEQFF.